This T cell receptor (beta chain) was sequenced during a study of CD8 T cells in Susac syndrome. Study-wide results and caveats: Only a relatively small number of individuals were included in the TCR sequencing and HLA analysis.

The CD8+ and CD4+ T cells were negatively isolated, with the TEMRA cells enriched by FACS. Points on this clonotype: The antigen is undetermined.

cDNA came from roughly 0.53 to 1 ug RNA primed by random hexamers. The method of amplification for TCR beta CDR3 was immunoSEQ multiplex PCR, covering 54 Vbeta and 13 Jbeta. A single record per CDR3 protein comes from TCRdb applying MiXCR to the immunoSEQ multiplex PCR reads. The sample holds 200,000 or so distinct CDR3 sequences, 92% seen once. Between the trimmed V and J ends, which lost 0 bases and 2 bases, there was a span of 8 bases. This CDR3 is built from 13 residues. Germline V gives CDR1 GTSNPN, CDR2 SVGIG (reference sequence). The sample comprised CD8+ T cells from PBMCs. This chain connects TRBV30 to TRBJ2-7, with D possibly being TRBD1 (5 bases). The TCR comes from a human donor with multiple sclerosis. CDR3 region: CAWSVDSTYEQYF. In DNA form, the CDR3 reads TGTGCCTGGAGTGTAGACAGTACCTACGAGCAGTACTTC.